This record looks at one T cell receptor beta chain sequence and its context. The data were taken from a study of blood T cells in healthy people across ages. The CDR3 is 15 residues long. Deletions cut 4 bases from V and 3 bases from J, with 15 bases between. Per the germline V gene, CDR1 is SGHTA and CDR2 is FQGNSA. PCR was performed a second time for about 7 to 12 cycles using a sample-barcoded 5' primer and a J-beta primer mix. MiXCR was run by TCRdb on the 5' RACE reads, yielding one entry per CDR3 protein. The table includes approximately 880,000 distinct CDR3 sequences, around 46% detected once.

The specimen sequenced was blood. The J gene is TRBJ2-5, the V gene TRBV7-2; maybe TRBD2 (6 bases). This TCR was sampled from a man aged 25 to 40 in good health. In DNA form, the CDR3 reads TGTGCCAGCAGCTACCGGCCACTAGCAGAAGAGACCCAGTACTTC. It codes for CASSYRPLAEETQYF.